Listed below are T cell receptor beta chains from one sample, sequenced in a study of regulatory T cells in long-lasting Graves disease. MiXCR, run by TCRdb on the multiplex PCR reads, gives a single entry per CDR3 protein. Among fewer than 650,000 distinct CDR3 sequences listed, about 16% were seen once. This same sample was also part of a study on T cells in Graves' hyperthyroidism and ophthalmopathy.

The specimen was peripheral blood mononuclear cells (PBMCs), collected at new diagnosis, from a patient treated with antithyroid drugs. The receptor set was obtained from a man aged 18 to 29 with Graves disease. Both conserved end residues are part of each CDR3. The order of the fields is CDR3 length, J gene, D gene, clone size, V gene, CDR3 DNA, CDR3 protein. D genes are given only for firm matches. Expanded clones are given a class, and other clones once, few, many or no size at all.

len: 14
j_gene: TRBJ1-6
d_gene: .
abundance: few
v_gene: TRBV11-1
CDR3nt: TGCGCCAGCAGCCCCCGGGATGGTGTGGGACCCCTCCACTTT
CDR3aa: CASSPRDGVGPLHF

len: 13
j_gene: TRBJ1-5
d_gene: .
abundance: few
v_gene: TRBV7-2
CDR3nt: TGTGCCAGCAGCTTAGCGGACGGTCAGCCCCAGCATTTT
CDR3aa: CASSLADGQPQHF

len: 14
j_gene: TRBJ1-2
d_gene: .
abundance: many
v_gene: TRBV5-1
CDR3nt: TGCGCCAGCAGCAAGCTCACAGGAGGCTATGGCTACACCTTC
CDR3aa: CASSKLTGGYGYTF

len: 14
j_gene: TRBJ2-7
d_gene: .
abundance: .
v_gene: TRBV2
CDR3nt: TGTGCCAGCAGTCTAATCCGTGATCCCTACGAGCAGTACTTC
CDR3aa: CASSLIRDPYEQYF

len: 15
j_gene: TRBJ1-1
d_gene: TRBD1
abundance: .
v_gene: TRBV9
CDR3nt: TGTGCCAGCAGCCCCTGGGTGGGACAGGGCACTGAAGCTTTCTTT
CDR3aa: CASSPWVGQGTEAFF

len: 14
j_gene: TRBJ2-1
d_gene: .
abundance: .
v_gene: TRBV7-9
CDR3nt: TGTGCCAGCAGCTTGGGCGCGTGGTCCAATGAGCAGTTCTTC
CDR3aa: CASSLGAWSNEQFF

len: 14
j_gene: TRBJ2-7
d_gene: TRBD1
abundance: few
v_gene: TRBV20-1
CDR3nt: TGCAGTGCTAGAGATGGGACAGGGGGGAACGAGCAGTACTTC
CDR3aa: CSARDGTGGNEQYF

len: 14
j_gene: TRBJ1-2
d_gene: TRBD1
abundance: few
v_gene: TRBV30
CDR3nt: TGTGCCTGGAGTGGAGGACAGGGGGCTGAGGGCTACACCTTC
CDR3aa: CAWSGGQGAEGYTF

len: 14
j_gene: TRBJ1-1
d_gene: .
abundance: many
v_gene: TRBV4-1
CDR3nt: TGCGCCAGCAGCCCCTATACCGAAAACACTGAAGCTTTCTTT
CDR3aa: CASSPYTENTEAFF

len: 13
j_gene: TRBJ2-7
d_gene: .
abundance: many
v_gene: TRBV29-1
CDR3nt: TGCAGCGTTGAATCCGGGACCCGGGACGAGCAGTACTTC
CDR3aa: CSVESGTRDEQYF

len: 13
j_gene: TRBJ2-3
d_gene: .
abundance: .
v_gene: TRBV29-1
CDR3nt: TGCAGCGTTGAAGATCTAGGACCAGATACGCAGTATTTT
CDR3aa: CSVEDLGPDTQYF

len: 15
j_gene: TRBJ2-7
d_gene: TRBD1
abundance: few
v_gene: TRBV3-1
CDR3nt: TGTGCCAGCAGACGGGGACAGGGGGCAACTGGCGAGCAGTACTTC
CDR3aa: CASRRGQGATGEQYF